The present entry profiles one T cell receptor beta chain with its context. The antigen remains unidentified. This CDR3 comprises 16 residues. CDR1 and CDR2 (germline): SGHRS, YFSETQ. The V and J ends lost 1 base and 2 bases respectively, with 10 bases between them. The record originates from a study of cytomegalovirus exposure and HLA in healthy donors. Broader study findings: Some V segments (TRBV6-2 and TRBV6-3 among them) were excluded as indistinguishable.

The study ran its PCR with 60 Vbeta and 13 Jbeta primers. Data came from immunoSEQ multiplex PCR; TCRdb stores just in-frame clones and leaves some out. The sample yields 150,000 or so clones, roughly 70% seen once. V and J are TRBV5-1 and TRBJ2-6; a weak D match, TRBD1 (5 bases). This receptor was identified in a male donor in good health and CMV-seronegative. Sequencing was performed on PBMCs. The CDR3 DNA reads as TGCGCCAGCAGCTTGCAGGGTGCCCCTGGGGCCAACGTCCTGACTTTC. It is translated as CASSLQGAPGANVLTF.